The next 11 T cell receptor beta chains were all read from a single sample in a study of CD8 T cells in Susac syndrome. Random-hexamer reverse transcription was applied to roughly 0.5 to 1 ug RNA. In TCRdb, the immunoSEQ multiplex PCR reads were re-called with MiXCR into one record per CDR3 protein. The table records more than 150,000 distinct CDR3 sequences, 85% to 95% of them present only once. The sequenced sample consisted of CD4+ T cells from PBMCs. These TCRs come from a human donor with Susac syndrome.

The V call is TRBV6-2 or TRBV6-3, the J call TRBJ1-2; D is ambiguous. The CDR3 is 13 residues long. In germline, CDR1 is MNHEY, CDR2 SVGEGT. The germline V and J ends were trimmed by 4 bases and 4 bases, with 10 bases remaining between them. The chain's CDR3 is CASSFGGPYGYTF. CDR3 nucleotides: TGTGCCAGCAGTTTCGGCGGGCCCTATGGCTACACCTTC.

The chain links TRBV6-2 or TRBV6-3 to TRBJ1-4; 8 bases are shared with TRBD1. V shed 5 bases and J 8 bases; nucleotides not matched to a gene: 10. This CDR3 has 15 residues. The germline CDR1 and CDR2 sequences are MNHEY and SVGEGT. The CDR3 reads CASSRPGGANEKLFF. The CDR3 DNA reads TGTGCCAGCAGTCGTCCAGGGGGCGCAAACGAAAAACTGTTTTTT.

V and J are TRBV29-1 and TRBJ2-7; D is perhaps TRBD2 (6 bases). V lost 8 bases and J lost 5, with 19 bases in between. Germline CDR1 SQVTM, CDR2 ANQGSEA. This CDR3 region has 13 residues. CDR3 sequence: CSTSLGGIDEQYF. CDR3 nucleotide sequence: TGCAGCACAAGCCTTGGGGGGATCGACGAGCAGTACTTC.

DNA of the CDR3: TGTGCCATCACCTTGCAGGTCTTGGGCAATCAGCCCCAGCATTTT. Translating it yields CAITLQVLGNQPQHF. The chain is built from TRBV10-3 and TRBJ1-5; D remains ambiguous. Germline V gene sequence: CDR1 ENHRY, CDR2 SYGVKD. Trimming stripped 7 bases from V and 2 bases from J, with 15 bases between. This CDR3 is built from 15 residues.

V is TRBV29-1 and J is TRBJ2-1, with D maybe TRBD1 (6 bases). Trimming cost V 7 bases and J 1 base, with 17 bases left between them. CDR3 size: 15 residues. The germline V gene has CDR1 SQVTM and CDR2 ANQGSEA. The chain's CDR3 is CSARNREISYNEQFF. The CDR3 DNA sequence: TGCAGCGCACGGAACAGGGAGATTTCCTACAATGAGCAGTTCTTC.

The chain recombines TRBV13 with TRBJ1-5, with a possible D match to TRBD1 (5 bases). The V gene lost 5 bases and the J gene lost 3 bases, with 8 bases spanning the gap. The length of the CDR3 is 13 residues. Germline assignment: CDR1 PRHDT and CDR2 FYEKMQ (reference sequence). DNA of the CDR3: TGTGCCAGCAGCCCCGGGGCCAATCAGCCCCAGCATTTT. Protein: CASSPGANQPQHF.

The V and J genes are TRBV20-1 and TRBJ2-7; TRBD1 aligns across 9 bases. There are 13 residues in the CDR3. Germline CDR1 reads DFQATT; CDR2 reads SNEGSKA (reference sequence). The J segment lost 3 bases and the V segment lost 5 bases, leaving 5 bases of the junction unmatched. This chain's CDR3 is CSAATGQGYEQYF. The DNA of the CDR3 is TGCAGTGCTGCCACGGGACAGGGCTACGAGCAGTACTTC.

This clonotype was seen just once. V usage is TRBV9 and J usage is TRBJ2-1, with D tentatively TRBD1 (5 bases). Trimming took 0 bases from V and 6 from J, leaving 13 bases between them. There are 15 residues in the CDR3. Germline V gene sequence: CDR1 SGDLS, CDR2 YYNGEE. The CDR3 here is CASSVDGASPNEQFF. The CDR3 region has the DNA TGTGCCAGCAGCGTAGATGGGGCCTCACCCAATGAGCAGTTCTTC.

The CDR3 loop is CSVGLAGGHEQFF. The CDR3 DNA is TGCAGCGTTGGGCTAGCGGGGGGACATGAGCAGTTCTTC. The V gene is TRBV29-1, the J gene TRBJ2-1, with 11 bases matching TRBD2. CDR1 SQVTM and CDR2 ANQGSEA come from the germline V gene. The CDR3 spans 13 residues. Germline trimming cut 4 bases from V and 8 bases from J; bases unmatched to any gene: 4.

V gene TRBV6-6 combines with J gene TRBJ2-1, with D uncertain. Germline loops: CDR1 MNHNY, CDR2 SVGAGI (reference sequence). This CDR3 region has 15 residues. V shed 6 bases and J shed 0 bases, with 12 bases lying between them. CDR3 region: CASSQSLGSYNEQFF. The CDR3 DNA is TGTGCCAGCAGCCAGAGTTTGGGCTCCTACAATGAGCAGTTCTTC.

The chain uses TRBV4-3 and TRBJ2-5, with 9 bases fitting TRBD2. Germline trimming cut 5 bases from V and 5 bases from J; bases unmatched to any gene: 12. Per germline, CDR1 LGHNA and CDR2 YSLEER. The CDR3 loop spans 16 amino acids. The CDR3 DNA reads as TGCGCCAGCAGCTACCCAGCGGGGGGCGAAAGGGAGACCCAGTACTTC. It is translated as CASSYPAGGERETQYF.